A selection of T cell receptor beta chains follows, all from one sample in a study of identical twins. TCRdb passed the 5' RACE reads through MiXCR, listing each CDR3 protein once. The table records a few hundred thousand distinct CDR3 sequences, over 8.5% of them present only once. The same data also contributed to another study, on yellow fever vaccine responses in identical twins.

Input material: PBMCs. Receptors originate from a woman under 30 in good health. The CDR3 runs from the conserved cysteine through the conserved F or W. A D gene is named only where the DNA matches it firmly. Size tells how often a clone was seen (once, few, many) or the class of an expanded clone, and some rows leave it out.

TRBJ2-3 TRBV29-1 many . CSVRVFPSTDTQYF TGCAGCGTAAGGGTTTTTCCCAGCACAGATACGCAGTATTTT
TRBJ1-6 TRBV6-1 many . CASSEARALNNSPLHF TGTGCCAGCAGTGAAGCGCGGGCGTTAAATAATTCACCCCTCCACTTT
TRBJ2-7 TRBV7-9 few . CASSQMMGSYEQYF TGTGCCAGCAGCCAGATGATGGGATCCTACGAGCAGTACTTC
TRBJ1-2 TRBV12-3/TRBV12-4 many . CASSLEGGYGYTF TGTGCCAGCAGCTTAGAGGGAGGCTATGGCTACACCTTC
TRBJ2-3 TRBV30 . TRBD1 CAFRDRSTDTQYF TGTGCCTTCCGGGACAGGAGCACAGATACGCAGTATTTT
TRBJ2-7 TRBV5-1 few . CASSLVLGTNYEQYF TGCGCCAGCAGCTTGGTACTAGGGACCAATTACGAGCAGTACTTC
TRBJ2-2 TRBV3-1 many . CASSHLGGSNTGELFF TGTGCCAGCAGCCATCTCGGAGGGTCGAACACCGGGGAGCTGTTTTTT
TRBJ2-1 TRBV7-9 few . CASNTASGGFNEQFF TGTGCCAGCAATACCGCCTCGGGTGGGTTTAATGAGCAGTTCTTC
TRBJ2-1 TRBV5-1 many . CASSLPGPSSYNEQFF TGCGCCAGCAGCTTGCCGGGCCCAAGCTCCTACAATGAGCAGTTCTTC
TRBJ2-5 TRBV18 . . CASSPVTPGVETQYF TGTGCCAGCTCACCCGTGACCCCCGGCGTGGAGACCCAGTACTTC
TRBJ2-7 TRBV7-2 many . CASSLNRGYEQYF TGTGCCAGCAGCTTAAACAGAGGCTACGAGCAGTACTTC
TRBJ2-6 TRBV18 . . CASSPLGGETGANVLTF TGTGCCAGCTCACCATTAGGAGGAGAGACTGGGGCCAACGTCCTGACTTTC
TRBJ2-5 TRBV7-7 few . CASSLAWGETQYF TGTGCTAGCAGCTTAGCGTGGGGGGAGACCCAGTACTTC
TRBJ1-1 TRBV20-1 . . CSARNPGARTEAFF TGCAGTGCTAGAAATCCGGGGGCGAGAACTGAAGCTTTCTTT
TRBJ2-7 TRBV28 . . CASRNYGTINEQYF TGTGCCAGCAGAAACTACGGGACAATCAACGAGCAGTACTTC
TRBJ2-5 TRBV11-2 many . CASSRDGNPQETQYF TGTGCCAGCAGCCGGGACGGCAACCCGCAAGAGACCCAGTACTTC
TRBJ2-5 TRBV5-1 . . CASSPRTLSGETQYF TGCGCCAGCAGCCCCCGGACCCTGTCGGGAGAGACCCAGTACTTC
TRBJ2-3 TRBV5-6 many . CASRWGSTDTQYF TGTGCCAGCAGATGGGGGAGCACAGATACGCAGTATTTT
TRBJ2-7 TRBV4-3 . TRBD1 CASSPGTGIAYEQYF TGCGCCAGCAGCCCCGGGACAGGGATAGCCTACGAGCAGTACTTC
TRBJ2-7 TRBV3-1 few . CASSQTPLGRSYEQYF TGTGCCAGCAGCCAAACCCCACTGGGACGCTCCTACGAGCAGTACTTC
TRBJ2-3 TRBV5-1 many TRBD2 CASSLSGLAGTDTQYF TGCGCCAGCAGCTTGTCGGGACTAGCGGGCACAGATACGCAGTATTTT
TRBJ2-2 TRBV24-1 . . CATSGWRQGSQTGELFF TGTGCCACCAGTGGATGGCGCCAGGGATCCCAAACCGGGGAGCTGTTTTTT
TRBJ2-3 TRBV19 few . CASSIMSGSRADTQYF TGTGCCAGTAGTATAATGAGCGGCTCTAGGGCAGATACGCAGTATTTT
TRBJ2-1 TRBV20-1 few . CSARPAGSYNEQFF TGCAGTGCCCGTCCGGCGGGGAGCTACAATGAGCAGTTCTTC
TRBJ2-7 TRBV29-1 few . CSAGMGPGYEQYF TGCAGCGCCGGCATGGGACCCGGCTACGAGCAGTACTTC
TRBJ2-1 TRBV5-1 many . CASMESGAPGNEQFF TGCGCCAGCATGGAGTCGGGGGCCCCGGGCAATGAGCAGTTCTTC
TRBJ2-1 TRBV12-3/TRBV12-4 few . CASSLSLGPLGEQFF TGTGCCAGCAGTTTAAGCCTAGGTCCCCTTGGTGAGCAGTTCTTC
TRBJ2-2 TRBV2 . TRBD2 CASSGGGRGTGELFF TGTGCCAGCAGTGGGGGGGGTCGGGGCACCGGGGAGCTGTTTTTT
TRBJ1-3 TRBV6-2/TRBV6-3 . TRBD1 CASSYSVQGASGNTIYF TGTGCCAGCAGTTACTCCGTACAGGGGGCCTCTGGAAACACCATATATTTT
TRBJ2-1 TRBV7-3 many . CASSPENRNEQFF TGTGCCAGCAGCCCCGAGAATAGAAATGAGCAGTTCTTC
TRBJ2-2 TRBV4-3 . TRBD2 CASSQDSPSGSVDTGELFF TGCGCCAGCAGCCAAGATTCCCCTAGCGGGAGCGTAGACACCGGGGAGCTGTTTTTT
TRBJ1-5 TRBV24-1 many . CATSQGRVNQPQHF TGTGCCACCAGCCAGGGGAGGGTCAATCAGCCCCAGCATTTT
TRBJ2-5 TRBV20-1 . . CSARVSLGQETQYF TGCAGTGCTAGAGTCTCACTTGGCCAAGAGACCCAGTACTTC
TRBJ1-6 TRBV5-5 few . CASSDGLPLGPLHF TGTGCCAGCAGCGACGGCCTCCCGTTAGGTCCCCTCCACTTT
TRBJ2-7 TRBV20-1 . TRBD2 CSREVGGTRDEQYF TGCAGTCGGGAGGTCGGGGGGACGAGGGACGAGCAGTACTTC
TRBJ2-7 TRBV5-1 many . CASSSQSGLEQYF TGCGCCAGCAGCTCCCAATCAGGTTTGGAGCAGTACTTC
TRBJ2-1 TRBV7-2 few . CASSFSVYNEQFF TGTGCCAGCAGCTTTTCAGTTTACAATGAGCAGTTCTTC